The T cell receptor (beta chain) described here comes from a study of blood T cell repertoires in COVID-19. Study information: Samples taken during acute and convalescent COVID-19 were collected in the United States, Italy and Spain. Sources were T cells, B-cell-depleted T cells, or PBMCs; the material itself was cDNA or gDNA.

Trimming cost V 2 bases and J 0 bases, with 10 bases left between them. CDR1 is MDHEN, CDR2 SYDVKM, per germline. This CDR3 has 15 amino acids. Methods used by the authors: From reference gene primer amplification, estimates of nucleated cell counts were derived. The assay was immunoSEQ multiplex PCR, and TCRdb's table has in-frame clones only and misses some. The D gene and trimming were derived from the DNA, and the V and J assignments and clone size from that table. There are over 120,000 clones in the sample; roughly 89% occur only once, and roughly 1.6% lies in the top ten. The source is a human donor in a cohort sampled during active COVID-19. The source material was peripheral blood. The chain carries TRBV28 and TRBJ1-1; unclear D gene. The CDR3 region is CASSLTGYMNTEAFF. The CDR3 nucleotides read TGTGCCAGCAGTTTAACCGGGTACATGAACACTGAAGCTTTCTTT.